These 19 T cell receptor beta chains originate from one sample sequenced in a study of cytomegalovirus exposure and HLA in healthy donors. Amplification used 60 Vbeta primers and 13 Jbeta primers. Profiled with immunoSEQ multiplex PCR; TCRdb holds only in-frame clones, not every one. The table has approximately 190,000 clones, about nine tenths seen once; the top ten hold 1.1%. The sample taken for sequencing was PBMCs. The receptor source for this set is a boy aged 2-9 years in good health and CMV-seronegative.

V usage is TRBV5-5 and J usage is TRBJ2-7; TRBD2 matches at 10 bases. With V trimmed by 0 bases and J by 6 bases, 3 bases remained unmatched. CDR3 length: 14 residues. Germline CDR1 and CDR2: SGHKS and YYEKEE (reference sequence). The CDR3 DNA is TGTGCCAGCAGCTTGGCTAGCGGGAGAGGCGAGCAGTACTTC. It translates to CASSLASGRGEQYF.

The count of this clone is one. The CDR3 is CASKRGTNQETQYF. The CDR3 coding sequence is TGTGCCAGCAAAAGGGGGACAAACCAAGAGACCCAGTACTTC. V gene TRBV7-9 combines with J gene TRBJ2-5, with D perhaps TRBD1 (6 bases). This CDR3 contains 14 residues. The germline V gene encodes CDR1 SEHNR and CDR2 FQNEAQ (reference sequence). V shed 7 bases and J shed 0 bases, with 12 bases lying between them.

This CDR3 reads CASSIGLALDTQYF. CDR3 sequence (DNA): TGTGCCAGTAGTATAGGGCTAGCACTAGATACGCAGTATTTT. The chain combines TRBV19 with TRBJ2-3; TRBD2 might be the D (5 bases). Trimming stripped 1 base from V and 5 bases from J, with 10 bases between. The germline V gene encodes CDR1 LNHDA and CDR2 SQIVND (reference sequence). The CDR3 length is 14 residues.

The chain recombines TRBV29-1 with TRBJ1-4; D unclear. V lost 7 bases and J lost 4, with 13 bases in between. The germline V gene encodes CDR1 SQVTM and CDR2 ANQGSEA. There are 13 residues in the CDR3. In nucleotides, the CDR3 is TGCAGCGCGGTAGACGGACTTAATGAAAAACTGTTTTTT. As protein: CSAVDGLNEKLFF.

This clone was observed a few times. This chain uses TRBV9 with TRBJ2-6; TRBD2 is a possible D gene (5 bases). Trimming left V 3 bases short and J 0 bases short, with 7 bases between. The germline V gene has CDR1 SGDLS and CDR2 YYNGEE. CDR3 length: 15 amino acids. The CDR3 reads CASSEAVSGANVLTF. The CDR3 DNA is TGTGCCAGCAGCGAAGCGGTCTCTGGGGCCAACGTCCTGACTTTC.

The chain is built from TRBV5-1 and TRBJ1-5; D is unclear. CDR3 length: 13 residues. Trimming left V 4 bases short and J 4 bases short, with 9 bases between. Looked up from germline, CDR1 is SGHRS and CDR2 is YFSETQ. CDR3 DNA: TGCGCCAGCAGCCGGGGTGAAAATCAGCCCCAGCATTTT. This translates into CASSRGENQPQHF.

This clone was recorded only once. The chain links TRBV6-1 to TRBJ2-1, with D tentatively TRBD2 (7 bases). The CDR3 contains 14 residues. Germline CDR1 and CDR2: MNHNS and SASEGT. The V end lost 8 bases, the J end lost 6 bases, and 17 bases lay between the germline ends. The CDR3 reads CASRGAARSNEQFF. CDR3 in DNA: TGTGCCAGCCGGGGGGCCGCCAGGAGCAATGAGCAGTTCTTC.

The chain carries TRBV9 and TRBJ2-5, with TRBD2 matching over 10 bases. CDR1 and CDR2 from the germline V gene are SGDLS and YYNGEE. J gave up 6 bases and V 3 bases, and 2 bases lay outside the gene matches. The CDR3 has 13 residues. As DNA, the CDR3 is TGTGCCAGCAGCGCTAGCGGGGGAAAGACCCAGTACTTC. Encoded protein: CASSASGGKTQYF. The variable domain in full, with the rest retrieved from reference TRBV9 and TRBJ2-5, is DSGVTQTPKHLITATGQRVTLRCSPRSGDLSVYWYQQSLDQGLQFLIQYYNGEERAKGNILERFSAQQFPDLHSELNLSSLELGDSALYFCASSASGGKTQYFGPGTRLLVL.

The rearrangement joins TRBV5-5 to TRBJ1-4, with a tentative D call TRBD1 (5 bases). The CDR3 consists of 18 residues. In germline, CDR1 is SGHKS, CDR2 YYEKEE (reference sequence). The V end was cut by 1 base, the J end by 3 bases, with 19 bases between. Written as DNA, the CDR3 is TGTGCCAGCAGCTTGCTAGGCGGGGGAAGTCGCCCTAATGAAAAACTGTTTTTT. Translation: CASSLLGGGSRPNEKLFF.

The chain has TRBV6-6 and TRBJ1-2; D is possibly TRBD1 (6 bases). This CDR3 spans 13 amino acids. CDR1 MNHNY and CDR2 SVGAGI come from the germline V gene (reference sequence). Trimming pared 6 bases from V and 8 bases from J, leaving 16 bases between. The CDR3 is CASSHLGQFGYTF. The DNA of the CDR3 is TGTGCCAGCAGCCACTTAGGACAGTTCGGCTACACCTTC.

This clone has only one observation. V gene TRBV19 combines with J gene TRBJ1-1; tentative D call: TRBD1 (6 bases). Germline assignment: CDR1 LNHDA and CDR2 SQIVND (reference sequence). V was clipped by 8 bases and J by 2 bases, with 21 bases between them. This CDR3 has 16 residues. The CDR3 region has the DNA TGTGCCAGTTGGGGGCGGGAGGCCGCGGGAAACACTGAAGCTTTCTTT. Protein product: CASWGREAAGNTEAFF.

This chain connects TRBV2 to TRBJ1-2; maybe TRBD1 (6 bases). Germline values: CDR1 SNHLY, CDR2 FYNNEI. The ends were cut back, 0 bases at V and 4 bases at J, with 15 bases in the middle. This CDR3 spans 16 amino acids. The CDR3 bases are TGTGCCAGCAGTGAAGCCAGGACAGAAACGACCTATGGCTACACCTTC. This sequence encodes CASSEARTETTYGYTF.

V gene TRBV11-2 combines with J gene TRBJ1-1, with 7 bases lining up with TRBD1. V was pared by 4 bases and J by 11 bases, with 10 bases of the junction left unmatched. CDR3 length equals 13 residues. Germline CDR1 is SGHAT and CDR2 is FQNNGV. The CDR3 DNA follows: TGTGCCAGCAGCTCGGACAGGAGCACGGGTGCTTTCTTT. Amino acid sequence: CASSSDRSTGAFF.

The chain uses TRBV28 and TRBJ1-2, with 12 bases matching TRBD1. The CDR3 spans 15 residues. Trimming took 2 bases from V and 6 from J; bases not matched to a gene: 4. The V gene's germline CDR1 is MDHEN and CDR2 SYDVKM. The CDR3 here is CASSLGGQGAHGYTF. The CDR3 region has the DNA TGTGCCAGCAGTTTAGGGGGACAGGGGGCCCATGGCTACACCTTC.

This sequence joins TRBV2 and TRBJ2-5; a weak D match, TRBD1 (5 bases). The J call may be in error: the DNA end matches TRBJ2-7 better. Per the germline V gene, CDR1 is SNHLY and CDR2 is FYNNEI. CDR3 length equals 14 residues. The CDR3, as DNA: TGTGCCAGCAGTGTATCAGGGTTGAGAAACGAGCAGTACTTC. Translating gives CASSVSGLRNEQYF.

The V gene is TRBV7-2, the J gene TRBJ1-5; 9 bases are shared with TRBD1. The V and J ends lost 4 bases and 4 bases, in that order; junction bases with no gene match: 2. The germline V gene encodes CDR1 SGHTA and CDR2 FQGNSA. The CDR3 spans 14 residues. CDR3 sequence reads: CASSSGQGNQPQHF. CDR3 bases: TGTGCCAGCAGCTCCGGACAGGGGAATCAGCCCCAGCATTTT.

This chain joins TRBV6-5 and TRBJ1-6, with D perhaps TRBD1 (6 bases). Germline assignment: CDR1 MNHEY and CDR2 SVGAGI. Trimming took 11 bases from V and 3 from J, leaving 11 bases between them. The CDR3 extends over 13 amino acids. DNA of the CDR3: TGTGCCTCCATGGACAGCTATAATTCACCCCTCCACTTT. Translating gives CASMDSYNSPLHF.

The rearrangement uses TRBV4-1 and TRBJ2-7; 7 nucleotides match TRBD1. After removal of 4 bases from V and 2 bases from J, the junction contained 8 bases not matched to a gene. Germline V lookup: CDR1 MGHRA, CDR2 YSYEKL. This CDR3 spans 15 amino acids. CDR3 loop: CASSPSTGQTYEQYF. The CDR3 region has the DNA TGCGCCAGCAGCCCCTCGACAGGGCAGACCTACGAGCAGTACTTC.

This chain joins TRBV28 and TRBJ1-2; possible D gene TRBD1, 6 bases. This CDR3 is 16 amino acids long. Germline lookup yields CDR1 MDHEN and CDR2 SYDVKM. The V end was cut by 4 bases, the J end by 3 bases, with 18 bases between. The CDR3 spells CASSSLSGQSYYGYTF. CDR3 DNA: TGTGCCAGCAGTTCACTAAGCGGACAGAGTTACTATGGCTACACCTTC.